This note documents a single TCR beta chain sequence. This clone was detected a few times. The target of this receptor is not known. Base qualities were left out, and no much larger clone turns up one base away. This record comes from a study of blood T cell repertoires in COVID-19 (TCRdb year 2020). Describing the broader study: Samples from collaborators originated in the United States, Italy and Spain and spanned both the acute and convalescent phases of COVID-19. The material from the prospective study consisted of cDNA or gDNA derived from T cells, B-cell-depleted T cells, or PBMCs. The dataset comprised deeply sampled blood TCRbeta repertoires from subjects exposed to, actively infected with, or recovered from COVID-19. The repertoires were released in a freely available public database meant as a resource for research on the immune response to SARS-CoV-2. Samples came from the ongoing ImmuneRACE study (first 160 participants) plus 1,254 subjects from 6 global collaborators. The sample metadata nearly always contained a de-identified subject ID, COVID-19 status, age in years and sex. Where HLA class I and class II types were available, the types were taken from metadata supplied by the sample provider, not from assay-based typing.

The immunoSEQ Assay, a bias-controlled multiplex PCR, was used to amplify TCRbeta CDR3 regions from genomic DNA. In the paper's pipeline: Nucleated cell counts per sample were estimated from amplification of reference gene primers within the assay. To quantify the absolute abundance of each unique TCRbeta CDR3 rearrangement, sequence reads were collapsed and filtered. For each sample, productive Simpson clonality was calculated as the square root of Simpson's diversity index over productive rearrangements. TCRdb's version of the immuneACCESS table is confined to in-frame rearrangements and falls short of the full clone set. An unresolved V gene accounts for under half of the shortfall where checked; the remainder is of unknown origin. For V, J and clone size, that table is used; D and trimming come from the DNA. The sample table holds about 150,000 clones, of which approximately 85% were seen once. The biggest ten clones account for 6.5% to 7.5% of the sample.

Including cysteine and phenylalanine, the CDR3 has 16 amino acids. Only CDR3 DNA is held: 48 bases, read in frame from base 1. For CDR1 and CDR2, the germline V gene lists SNHLY and FYNNEI. The junction shows trimming of 2 bases on V and 2 bases on J, plus 12 bases between the germline ends. One collaborating source in Seattle enrolled patients while the patients were actively infected and followed the patients over time throughout the course of disease. Each collaborating institution followed its own protocols to collect whole blood in K2EDTA tubes. Collaborator samples were shipped for TCRbeta analysis as frozen whole blood, isolated PBMCs, or DNA extracted from either sample type. Study-level results and caveats: The amount of clinical and demographic metadata varied by source and participant and was provided uncurated.

The sequencing input was peripheral blood. The receptor chain draws on TRBV2 and TRBJ2-2; the best D guess is TRBD1, with 5 bases matching. This receptor was taken from a man older than 75 with COVID-19, enrolled during active disease. The sequenced DNA is TGTGCCAGCAGTGAACGGGCAGGGCCAAACACCGGGGAGCTGTTTTTT. Translated, this gives CASSERAGPNTGELFF.